Presented here are 30 T cell receptor beta chains from one specimen sequenced in a study of blood T cells in healthy people across ages. Together with a sample-barcoded 5' primer, a J-beta primer mix was included in a second PCR lasting about 6 to 12 cycles. TCRdb re-analysed the 5' RACE reads in MiXCR, keeping a single row per CDR3 protein. This table has 450,000 to 700,000 distinct CDR3 sequences, roughly 29% appearing once. Sequencing used blood. These receptors were taken from a woman in her seventies in good health.

At least ten counts were recorded for this clonotype. The chain recombines TRBV11-3 with TRBJ2-1, with 9 nucleotides matching TRBD2. Losses at the gene ends were 5 bases for V and 6 bases for J; bases not matched to a gene: 8. The V gene's germline CDR1 is SGHNT and CDR2 YENEEA. CDR3 length: 15 residues. The DNA for the CDR3 is TGTGCCAGCAGCCCTGGGGATAGCGGGGGCAATGAGCAGTTCTTC. Translation: CASSPGDSGGNEQFF.

In its sample, this clonotype was seen many times. The chain recombines TRBV4-1 with TRBJ2-2; 7 positions agree with TRBD2. The germline gives CDR1 MGHRA, CDR2 YSYEKL. The CDR3 covers 15 residues. V dropped 1 base and J dropped 6; count of bases not matched to a gene: 5. CDR3 DNA: TGCGCCAGCAGCCAAGTTCCCGGGGGGTCCGGGGAGCTGTTTTTT. Its translation is CASSQVPGGSGELFF.

The V gene is TRBV24-1, the J gene TRBJ2-5; D may be TRBD2 (5 bases). Germline CDR1 and CDR2: KGHDR and SFDVKD. CDR3 length equals 15 residues. The germline V and J ends were trimmed by 3 bases and 5 bases, with 15 bases remaining between them. The CDR3 nucleotides are TGTGCCACCAGTGATCGGACTCTAGCTGGGGAGACCCAGTACTTC. Translating it yields CATSDRTLAGETQYF.

CDR3 residues: CASSLVLAGELQETQYF. The DNA of the CDR3 is TGTGCCAGCAGCTTAGTTTTAGCGGGGGAGCTACAAGAGACCCAGTACTTC. The chain employs TRBV7-2 and TRBJ2-5, with 9 bases aligning to TRBD2. Trimming at V came to 1 base and at J to 2 bases, leaving 8 bases not matched to a gene. Germline CDR1 is SGHTA and CDR2 is FQGNSA. The length of the CDR3 is 17 residues.

The chain is built from TRBV5-1 and TRBJ2-1, with D possibly being TRBD1 or TRBD2 (5 bases each). Germline V gives CDR1 SGHRS, CDR2 YFSETQ. There are 14 residues in the CDR3. V dropped 5 bases and J dropped 9 bases, with 18 bases sitting between them. CDR3 in DNA: TGCGCCAGCAGGACGGGACCCCACAACGCTGAGCAGTTCTTC. It encodes CASRTGPHNAEQFF.

The table lists this clonotype with a few counts. The V gene is TRBV29-1, the J gene TRBJ2-1; the D call may be TRBD1 or TRBD2 (6 bases each). The DNA end favors TRBJ2-5, so the J call may be wrong. CDR3 length: 13 residues. The germline CDR1 and CDR2 sequences are SQVTM and ANQGSEA. The chain's CDR3 is CSVERGSGETQYF. DNA for the CDR3: TGCAGCGTTGAGAGGGGGAGCGGGGAGACCCAGTACTTC.

The chain uses TRBV29-1 and TRBJ2-1, with TRBD2 matching over 10 bases. CDR3 length: 14 residues. The trim removed 4 bases at V and 4 bases at J, leaving 4 bases unmatched. In germline, CDR1 is SQVTM, CDR2 ANQGSEA. The CDR3: CSVVRTSGYNEQFF. The CDR3 DNA sequence: TGCAGCGTTGTCCGGACTAGCGGATACAATGAGCAGTTCTTC.

V gene TRBV20-1 combines with J gene TRBJ1-1; TRBD1 matches at 7 bases. Germline V CDR1 and CDR2: DFQATT, SNEGSKA (reference sequence). Trimming removed 5 bases from V and 4 bases from J; junction bases left unmatched: 10. There are 14 residues in the CDR3. CDR3 sequence (DNA): TGCAGTGCTTCTGAAGGGGGCCCCAGCACTGAAGCTTTCTTT. Encoded protein: CSASEGGPSTEAFF.

The V gene is TRBV3-1, the J gene TRBJ1-4, with D unclear. CDR3 length: 16 amino acids. From germline, CDR1 is LGHDT and CDR2 YNNKEL (reference sequence). V was clipped by 1 base and J by 5 bases, with 14 bases between them. CDR3 region: CASSQVVTERNEKLFF. The CDR3 DNA sequence: TGTGCCAGCAGCCAAGTGGTTACGGAACGAAATGAAAAACTGTTTTTT.

The chain is built from TRBV5-1 and TRBJ2-7; 10 bases fit TRBD2. Germline V gene sequence: CDR1 SGHRS, CDR2 YFSETQ. The CDR3 covers 16 residues. V lost 4 bases and J lost 1; bases outside the gene matches: 8. The CDR3 DNA reads TGCGCCAGCAGCCCATTAGCGGGGGGTATTTCCTACGAGCAGTACTTC. It specifies CASSPLAGGISYEQYF.

This clonotype has just a few counts. Here the CDR3 reads CASRKISGVNEQFF. In nucleotides, the CDR3 is TGTGCCAGCAGGAAGATTAGTGGGGTTAATGAGCAGTTCTTC. The V and J genes are TRBV7-2 and TRBJ2-1; unclear D gene. The V end lost 6 bases, the J end lost 7 bases, and 16 bases lay between the germline ends. This CDR3 region has 14 residues. CDR1 and CDR2 from the germline V gene are SGHTA and FQGNSA.

The chain combines TRBV20-1 with TRBJ2-4; D is undetermined. V was pared by 3 bases and J by 0 bases, with 12 bases between. The germline V gene has CDR1 DFQATT and CDR2 SNEGSKA (reference sequence). The CDR3 loop spans 15 amino acids. CDR3 sequence: CSASPAELAKNIQYF. DNA for the CDR3: TGCAGTGCTAGTCCGGCAGAACTAGCCAAAAACATTCAGTACTTC.

This clonotype was seen a handful of times. The chain joins TRBV20-1 to TRBJ1-1; the D gene is possibly TRBD1 (5 bases). V lost 0 bases to trimming and J lost 3 bases, with 26 bases between them. Germline V gene lookup returns CDR1 DFQATT and CDR2 SNEGSKA (reference sequence). The CDR3 sequence is 19 residues long. The CDR3 coding sequence is TGCAGTGCTAGAGATGTTTATCGGCAGGGATGGAAGAGGGACACTGAAGCTTTCTTT. Its translation: CSARDVYRQGWKRDTEAFF.

This clonotype has just a few counts. Written as DNA, the CDR3 is TGTGCCAGCAGTCCCCCGGACAGGACCGGGGAGCTGTTTTTT. Encoded protein: CASSPPDRTGELFF. The chain is built from TRBV28 and TRBJ2-2; 7 bases align to TRBD1. V lost 5 bases and J lost 5; bases outside the gene matches: 5. This CDR3 region has 14 residues. Germline-derived CDR1 and CDR2 are MDHEN and SYDVKM.

This clonotype has ten or more counts. The chain carries TRBV7-2 and TRBJ2-5; no clear D gene. The V gene lost 4 bases and the J gene lost 1 base, with 7 bases spanning the gap. Per the germline V gene, CDR1 is SGHTA and CDR2 is FQGNSA. CDR3 length equals 13 residues. Here the CDR3 DNA reads TGTGCCAGCAGCTCGGGCTTCCAAGAGACCCAGTACTTC. It specifies CASSSGFQETQYF.

The gene calls are TRBV6-5 and TRBJ2-5; D is perhaps TRBD1 (7 bases). CDR3 length equals 14 residues. The germline gives CDR1 MNHEY, CDR2 SVGAGI. The V and J ends lost 4 bases and 4 bases respectively, with 13 bases between them. The CDR3 DNA reads TGTGCCAGCAGTTGGAGGGGGCGGATAGAGACCCAGTACTTC. Its translation: CASSWRGRIETQYF.

This clonotype came up a few times. The CDR3 bases are TGTGCCAGCAGCCCGCGGGGGACAGGGGCCTTCTACGAGCAGTACTTC. Amino acid sequence: CASSPRGTGAFYEQYF. This chain joins TRBV11-3 and TRBJ2-7; TRBD1 matches at 10 bases. Germline V gene lookup returns CDR1 SGHNT and CDR2 YENEEA. CDR3 length equals 16 residues. V lost 5 bases, J lost 3 bases, and 10 bases stayed unmatched.

The sample holds a few counts of this clonotype. The gene calls are TRBV10-3 and TRBJ2-3, with D unresolved. Trimming took 3 bases from V and 2 from J, leaving 6 bases between them. The CDR3 totals 13 residues. The germline CDR1 and CDR2 sequences are ENHRY and SYGVKD. The CDR3 loop is CAISDRITDTQYF. The CDR3 coding sequence is TGTGCCATCAGTGACAGGATCACAGATACGCAGTATTTT.

This clonotype was picked up a small number of times. The chain joins TRBV10-3 to TRBJ1-1, with 10 bases fitting TRBD1. Per the germline V gene, CDR1 is ENHRY and CDR2 is SYGVKD. The CDR3 runs to 18 residues. Trimming at V came to 4 bases and at J to 3 bases, leaving 14 bases not matched to a gene. CDR3 sequence (DNA): TGTGCCATCAGTGGGACAACTGGGACAGGGGTAAAGTACACTGAAGCTTTCTTT. Protein sequence: CAISGTTGTGVKYTEAFF.

This chain connects TRBV5-1 to TRBJ2-5; perhaps TRBD1 as D (5 bases). The J call is in doubt because the DNA end fits TRBJ2-7 better. Germline CDR1 is SGHRS and CDR2 is YFSETQ. The CDR3 totals 13 residues. The CDR3 sequence: CASSFSRVYEQYF. DNA of the CDR3: TGCGCCAGCAGCTTTTCCAGGGTTTACGAGCAGTACTTC.

This clonotype was seen more than once but under ten times. The rearrangement joins TRBV28 to TRBJ1-3; TRBD1 matches at 7 bases. V trimming: 8 bases; J trimming: 2 bases; junction bases outside the gene matches: 12. CDR1 is MDHEN, CDR2 SYDVKM, per germline. The CDR3 totals 16 residues. This CDR3 reads CASLELTGRTGNTIYF. CDR3 nucleotide sequence: TGTGCCAGCCTAGAACTGACAGGGAGGACTGGAAACACCATATATTTT. The complete variable domain, with remaining parts taken from reference TRBV28 and TRBJ1-3, reads DVKVTQSSRYLVKRTGEKVFLECVQDMDHENMFWYRQDPGLGLRLIYFSYDVKMKEKGDIPEGYSVSREKKERFSLILESASTNQTSMYLCASLELTGRTGNTIYFGEGSWLTVV.

This clonotype showed up just a few times. The chain combines TRBV6-5 with TRBJ1-2; TRBD1 might be the D (5 bases). The CDR3 is 13 amino acids. V was pared by 6 bases and J by 7 bases, with 15 bases between. The V gene's germline CDR1 is MNHEY and CDR2 SVGAGI. The CDR3 nucleotides are TGTGCCAGCAGCCTGTCAGGGAAGGGTGGCTACACCTTC. Residues: CASSLSGKGGYTF.

The chain combines TRBV7-6 with TRBJ1-4; D unclear. The V gene's germline CDR1 is SGHVS and CDR2 FNYEAQ. Trimming removed 5 bases from V and 3 bases from J, with 10 bases in between. The length of the CDR3 is 14 residues. The CDR3: CASSPQVANEKLFF. The CDR3 region has the DNA TGTGCCAGCAGCCCGCAGGTGGCTAATGAAAAACTGTTTTTT.

The chain is built from TRBV15 and TRBJ2-4; tentative D call: TRBD2 (5 bases). V lost 5 bases and J lost 1, with 21 bases in between. The CDR3 extends over 18 amino acids. CDR1 is LNHNV and CDR2 is YYDKDF in the germline V gene (reference sequence). CDR3 sequence: CATSPQKGTGFAKNIQYF. The CDR3, as DNA: TGTGCCACCAGCCCTCAGAAGGGCACGGGGTTTGCCAAAAACATTCAGTACTTC. Complete variable domain (other parts from reference TRBV15 and TRBJ2-4): DAMVIQNPRYQVTQFGKPVTLSCSQTLNHNVMYWYQQKSSQAPKLLFHYYDKDFNNEADTPDNFQSRRPNTSFCFLDIRSPGLGDTAMYLCATSPQKGTGFAKNIQYFGAGTRLSVL.

Remarks on this clonotype: The junction departs from the called germline gene at one end, perhaps through a read error. The chain has TRBV4-3 and TRBJ1-2; maybe TRBD1 (5 bases). CDR1 is LGHNA and CDR2 is YSLEER in the germline V gene. This CDR3 has 17 residues. The CDR3 DNA reads as TGCGCCAGCAGCCAAGAGTTCTATCGGGGGGAAAACTATGGCTGCACCTTC. The encoded protein is CASSQEFYRGENYGCTF.

The rearrangement joins TRBV4-2 to TRBJ2-5, with a weak D call TRBD2 (5 bases). CDR3 size: 15 residues. The germline gives CDR1 LGHNA, CDR2 YNFKEQ. The germline V and J ends were trimmed by 0 bases and 6 bases, with 14 bases remaining between them. The CDR3 is CASSQERIGIKTQYF. The CDR3 DNA is TGTGCCAGCAGCCAAGAGAGAATCGGGATAAAGACCCAGTACTTC.

The V gene is TRBV27, the J gene TRBJ2-3; 8 bases line up with TRBD1. Germline V gene data show CDR1 as MNHEY and CDR2 as SMNVEV (reference sequence). The CDR3 sequence is 16 residues long. The ends lost 8 bases at V and 6 bases at J; junction bases unmatched: 16. CDR3 amino acids: CASPLLPQGAWDTQYF. The CDR3 DNA sequence: TGTGCCAGCCCTCTCCTCCCCCAGGGGGCGTGGGATACGCAGTATTTT.

This clonotype came up many times. This chain uses TRBV10-3 with TRBJ1-3; 7 nucleotides match TRBD1. This CDR3 spans 12 amino acids. The V gene's germline CDR1 is ENHRY and CDR2 SYGVKD. The V and J ends lost 9 bases and 1 base, in that order; junction bases with no gene match: 0. CDR3 protein: CAIQGSGNTIYF. As DNA, the CDR3 is TGTGCCATACAGGGGTCTGGAAACACCATATATTTT.

This clonotype was counted between two and nine times. This rearrangement joins TRBV7-2 to TRBJ2-5, with a weak D call TRBD2 (5 bases). This CDR3 is 19 amino acids long. The V gene lost 1 base and the J gene lost 0 bases, with 21 bases spanning the gap. Germline CDR1 SGHTA, CDR2 FQGNSA. In DNA form, the CDR3 reads TGTGCCAGCAGCTTAGGAGGGAATAGTTATGAAGTGTACCAAGAGACCCAGTACTTC. Its translation is CASSLGGNSYEVYQETQYF.

About this clonotype: It may be a read error: a sequence one base away is much more abundant. V is TRBV10-3 and J is TRBJ2-3; D ambiguous. Per the germline V gene, CDR1 is ENHRY and CDR2 is SYGVKD. CDR3 length: 13 residues. The CDR3 here is CAISFGVADTRYF. Here the CDR3 DNA reads TGTGCCATCTCGTTCGGTGTTGCAGATACGCGGTATTTT.